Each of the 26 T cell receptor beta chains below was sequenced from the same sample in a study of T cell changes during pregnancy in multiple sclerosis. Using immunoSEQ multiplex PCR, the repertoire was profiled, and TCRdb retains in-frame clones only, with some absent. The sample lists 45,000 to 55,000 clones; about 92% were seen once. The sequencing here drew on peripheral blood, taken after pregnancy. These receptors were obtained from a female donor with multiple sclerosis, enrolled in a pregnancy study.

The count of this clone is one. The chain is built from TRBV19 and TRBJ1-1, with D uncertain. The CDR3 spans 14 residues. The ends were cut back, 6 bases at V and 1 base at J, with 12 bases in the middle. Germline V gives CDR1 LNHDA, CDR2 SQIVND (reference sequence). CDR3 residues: CASRSIPGNTEAFF. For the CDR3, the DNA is TGTGCCAGTAGATCGATTCCAGGGAACACTGAAGCTTTCTTT.

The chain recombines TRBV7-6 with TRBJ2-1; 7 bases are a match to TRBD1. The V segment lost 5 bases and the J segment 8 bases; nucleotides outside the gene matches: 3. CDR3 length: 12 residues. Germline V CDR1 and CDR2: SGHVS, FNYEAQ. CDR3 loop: CASSETGYEQFF. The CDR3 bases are TGTGCCAGCAGCGAGACAGGGTATGAGCAGTTCTTC.

In nucleotides, the CDR3 is TGCGCCAGCAGCTTGTCAGCGAACCAAGAGACCCAGTACTTC. Translating gives CASSLSANQETQYF. The V call is TRBV5-1, the J call TRBJ2-5; D ambiguous. The ends were cut back, 1 base at V and 0 bases at J, with 7 bases in the middle. This CDR3 is 14 amino acids long. Germline assignment: CDR1 SGHRS and CDR2 YFSETQ. Full variable domain (rest looked up from reference TRBV5-1 and TRBJ2-5): KAGVTQTPRYLIKTRGQQVTLSCSPISGHRSVSWYQQTPGQGLQFLFEYFSETQRNKGNFPGRFSGRQFSNSRSEMNVSTLELGDSALYLCASSLSANQETQYFGPGTRLLVL.

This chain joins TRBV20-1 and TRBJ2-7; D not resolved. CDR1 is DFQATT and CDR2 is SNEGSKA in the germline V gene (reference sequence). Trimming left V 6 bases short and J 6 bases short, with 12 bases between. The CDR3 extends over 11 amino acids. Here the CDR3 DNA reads TGCAGTGCGAGGTCTGCCGTCGAGCAGTACTTC. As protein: CSARSAVEQYF.

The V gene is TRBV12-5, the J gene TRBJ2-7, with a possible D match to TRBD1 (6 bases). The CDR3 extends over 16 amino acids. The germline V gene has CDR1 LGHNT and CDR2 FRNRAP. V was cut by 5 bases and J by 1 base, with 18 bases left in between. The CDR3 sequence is CASGRYSGTTSYEQYF. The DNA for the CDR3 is TGTGCTAGTGGTCGATATTCCGGGACAACATCCTACGAGCAGTACTTC. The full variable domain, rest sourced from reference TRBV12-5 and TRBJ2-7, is DARVTQTPRHKVTEMGQEVTMRCQPILGHNTVFWYRQTMMQGLELLAYFRNRAPLDDSGMPKDRFSAEMPDATLATLKIQPSEPRDSAVYFCASGRYSGTTSYEQYFGPGTRLTVT.

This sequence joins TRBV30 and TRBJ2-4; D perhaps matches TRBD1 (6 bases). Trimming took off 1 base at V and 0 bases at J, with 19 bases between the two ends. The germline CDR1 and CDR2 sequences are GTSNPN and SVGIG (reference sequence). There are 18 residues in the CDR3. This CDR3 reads CAWSDTGRGNLAKNIQYF. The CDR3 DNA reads TGTGCCTGGAGTGATACGGGAAGGGGGAACCTAGCCAAAAACATTCAGTACTTC. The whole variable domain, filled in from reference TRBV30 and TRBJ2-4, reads SQTIHQWPATLVQPVGSPLSLECTVEGTSNPNLYWYRQAAGRGLQLLFYSVGIGQISSEVPQNLSASRPQDRQFILSSKKLLLSDSGFYLCAWSDTGRGNLAKNIQYFGAGTRLSVL.

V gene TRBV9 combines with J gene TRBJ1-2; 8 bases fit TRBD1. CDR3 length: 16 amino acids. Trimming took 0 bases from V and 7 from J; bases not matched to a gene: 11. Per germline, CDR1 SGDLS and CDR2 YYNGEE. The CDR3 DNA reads TGTGCCAGCAGCGTAGATCCCCAGGGGGCAGGAGGTGGCTACACCTTC. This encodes CASSVDPQGAGGGYTF.

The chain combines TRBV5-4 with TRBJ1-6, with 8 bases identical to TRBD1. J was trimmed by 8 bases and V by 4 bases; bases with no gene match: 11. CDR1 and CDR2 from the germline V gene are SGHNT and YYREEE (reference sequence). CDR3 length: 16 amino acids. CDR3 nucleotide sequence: TGTGCCAGCAGCATAGGGACAGGATTCGAAGATTCACCCCTCCACTTT. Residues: CASSIGTGFEDSPLHF.

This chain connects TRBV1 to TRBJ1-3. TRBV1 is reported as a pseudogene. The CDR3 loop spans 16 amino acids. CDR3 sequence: CTSSYGEGKGGNTIYF. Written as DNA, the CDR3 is TGCACCAGCAGTTACGGGGAGGGTAAAGGGGGAAACACCATATATTTT.

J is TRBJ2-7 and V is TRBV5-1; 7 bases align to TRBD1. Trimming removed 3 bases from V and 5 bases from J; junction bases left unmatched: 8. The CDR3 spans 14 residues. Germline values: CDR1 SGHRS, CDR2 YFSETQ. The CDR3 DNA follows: TGCGCCAGCAGCTCCACGACAGGGCAGGACGAGCAGTACTTC. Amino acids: CASSSTTGQDEQYF.

CDR3 sequence reads: CASSLGTQEVETQYF. The CDR3 DNA reads TGTGCCAGCAGCTTAGGGACTCAGGAAGTAGAGACCCAGTACTTC. This sequence joins TRBV7-9 and TRBJ2-5, with D perhaps TRBD2 (5 bases). Germline assignment: CDR1 SEHNR and CDR2 FQNEAQ (reference sequence). V lost 1 base and J lost 4, with 13 bases in between. CDR3 size: 15 residues.

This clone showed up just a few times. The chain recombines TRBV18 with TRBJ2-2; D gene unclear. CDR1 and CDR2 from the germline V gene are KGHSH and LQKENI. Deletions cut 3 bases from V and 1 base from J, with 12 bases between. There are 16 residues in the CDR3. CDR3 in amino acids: CASSPENRVNTGELFF. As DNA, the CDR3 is TGTGCCAGCTCACCGGAGAATCGTGTGAACACCGGGGAGCTGTTTTTT.

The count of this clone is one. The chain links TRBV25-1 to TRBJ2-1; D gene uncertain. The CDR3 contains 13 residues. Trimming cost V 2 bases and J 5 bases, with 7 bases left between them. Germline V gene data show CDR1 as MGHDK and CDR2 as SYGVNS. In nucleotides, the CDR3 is TGTGCCAGCAGTGAACAGGAACACAATGAGCAGTTCTTC. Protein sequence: CASSEQEHNEQFF.

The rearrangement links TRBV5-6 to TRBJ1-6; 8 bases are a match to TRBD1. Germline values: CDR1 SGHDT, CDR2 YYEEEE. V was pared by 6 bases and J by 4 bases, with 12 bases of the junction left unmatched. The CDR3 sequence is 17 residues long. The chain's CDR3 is CASNWLQGETYNSPLHF. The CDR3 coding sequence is TGTGCCAGCAACTGGTTACAGGGGGAGACTTATAATTCACCCCTCCACTTT.

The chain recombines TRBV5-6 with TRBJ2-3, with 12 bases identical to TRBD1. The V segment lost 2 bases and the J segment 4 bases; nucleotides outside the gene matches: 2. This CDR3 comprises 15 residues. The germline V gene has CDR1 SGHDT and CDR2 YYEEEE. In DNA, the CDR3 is TGTGCCAGCAGCTTAAGGGACAGGGGGCCAGATACGCAGTATTTT. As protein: CASSLRDRGPDTQYF.

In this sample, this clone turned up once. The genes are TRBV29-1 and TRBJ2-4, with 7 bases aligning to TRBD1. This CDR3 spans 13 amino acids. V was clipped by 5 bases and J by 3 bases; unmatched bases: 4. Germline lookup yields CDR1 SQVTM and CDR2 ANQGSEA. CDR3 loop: CSVPGQVKNIQYF. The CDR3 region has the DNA TGCAGCGTTCCCGGACAGGTCAAAAACATTCAGTACTTC.

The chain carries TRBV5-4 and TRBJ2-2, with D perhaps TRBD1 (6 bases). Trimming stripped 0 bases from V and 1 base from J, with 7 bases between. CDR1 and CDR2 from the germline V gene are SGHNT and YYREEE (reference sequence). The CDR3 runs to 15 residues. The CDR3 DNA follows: TGTGCCAGCAGCTTGGACAGGGTGAACACCGGGGAGCTGTTTTTT. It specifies CASSLDRVNTGELFF.

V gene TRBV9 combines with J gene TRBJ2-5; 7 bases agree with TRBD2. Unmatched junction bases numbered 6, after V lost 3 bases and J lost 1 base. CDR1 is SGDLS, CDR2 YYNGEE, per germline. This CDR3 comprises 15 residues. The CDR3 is CASSDFPSGQETQYF. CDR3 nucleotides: TGTGCCAGCAGCGACTTTCCTAGCGGCCAAGAGACCCAGTACTTC.

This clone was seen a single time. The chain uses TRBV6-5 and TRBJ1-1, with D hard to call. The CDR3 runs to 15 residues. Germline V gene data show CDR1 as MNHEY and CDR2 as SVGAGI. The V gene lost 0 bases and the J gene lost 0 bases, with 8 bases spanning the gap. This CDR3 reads CASSYSVQLNTEAFF. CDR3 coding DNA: TGTGCCAGCAGTTACTCAGTACAGTTGAACACTGAAGCTTTCTTT.

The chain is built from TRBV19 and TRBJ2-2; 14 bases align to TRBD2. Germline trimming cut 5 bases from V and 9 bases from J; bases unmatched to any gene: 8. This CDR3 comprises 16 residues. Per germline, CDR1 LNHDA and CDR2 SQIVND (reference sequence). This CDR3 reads CASSSQTSGGARELFF. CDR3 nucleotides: TGTGCCAGTAGTTCCCAGACTAGCGGGGGGGCCCGGGAGCTGTTTTTT.

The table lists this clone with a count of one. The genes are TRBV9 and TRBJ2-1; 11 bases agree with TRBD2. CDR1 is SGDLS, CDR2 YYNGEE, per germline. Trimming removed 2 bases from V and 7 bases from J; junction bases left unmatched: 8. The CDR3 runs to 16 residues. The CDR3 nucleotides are TGTGCCAGCAGCGTCCAACCGGGACTAGCGGTTAATGAGCAGTTCTTC. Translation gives CASSVQPGLAVNEQFF. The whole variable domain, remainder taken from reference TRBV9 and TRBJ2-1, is DSGVTQTPKHLITATGQRVTLRCSPRSGDLSVYWYQQSLDQGLQFLIQYYNGEERAKGNILERFSAQQFPDLHSELNLSSLELGDSALYFCASSVQPGLAVNEQFFGPGTRLTVL.

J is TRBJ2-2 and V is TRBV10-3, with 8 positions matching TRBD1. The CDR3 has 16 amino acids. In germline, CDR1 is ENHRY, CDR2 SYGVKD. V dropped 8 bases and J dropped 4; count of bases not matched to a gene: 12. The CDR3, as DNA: TGTGCCATCGGAGAGACAGGGGCCGCGGTCACCGGGGAGCTGTTTTTT. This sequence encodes CAIGETGAAVTGELFF.

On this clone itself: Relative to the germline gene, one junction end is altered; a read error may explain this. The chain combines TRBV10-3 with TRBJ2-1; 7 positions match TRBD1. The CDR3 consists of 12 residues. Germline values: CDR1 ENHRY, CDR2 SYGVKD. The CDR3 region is CAISEQGNGQFF. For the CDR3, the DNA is TGTGCCATCAGTGAACAGGGGAATGGGCAGTTCTTC.

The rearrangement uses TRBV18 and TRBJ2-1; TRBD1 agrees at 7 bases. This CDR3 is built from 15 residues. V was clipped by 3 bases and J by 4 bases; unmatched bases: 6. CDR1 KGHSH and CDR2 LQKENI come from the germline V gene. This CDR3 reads CASSPRQGLYNEQFF. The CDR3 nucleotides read TGTGCCAGCTCACCGAGACAGGGTCTATACAATGAGCAGTTCTTC. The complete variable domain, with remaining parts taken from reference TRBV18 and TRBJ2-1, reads NAGVMQNPRHLVRRRGQEARLRCSPMKGHSHVYWYRQLPEEGLKFMVYLQKENIIDESGMPKERFSAEFPKEGPSILRIQQVVRGDSAAYFCASSPRQGLYNEQFFGPGTRLTVL.

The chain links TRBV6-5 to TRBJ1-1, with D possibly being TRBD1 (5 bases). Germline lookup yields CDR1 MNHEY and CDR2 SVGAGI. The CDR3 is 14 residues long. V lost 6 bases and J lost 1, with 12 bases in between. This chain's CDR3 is CASRNAGGNTEAFF. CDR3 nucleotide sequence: TGTGCCAGCAGAAATGCCGGGGGGAACACTGAAGCTTTCTTT.

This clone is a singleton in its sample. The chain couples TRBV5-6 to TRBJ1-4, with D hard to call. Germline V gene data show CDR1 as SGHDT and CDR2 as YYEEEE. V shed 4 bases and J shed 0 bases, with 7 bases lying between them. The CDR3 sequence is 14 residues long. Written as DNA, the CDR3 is TGTGCCAGCAGCCTGGTCGCAACTAATGAAAAACTGTTTTTT. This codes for CASSLVATNEKLFF.